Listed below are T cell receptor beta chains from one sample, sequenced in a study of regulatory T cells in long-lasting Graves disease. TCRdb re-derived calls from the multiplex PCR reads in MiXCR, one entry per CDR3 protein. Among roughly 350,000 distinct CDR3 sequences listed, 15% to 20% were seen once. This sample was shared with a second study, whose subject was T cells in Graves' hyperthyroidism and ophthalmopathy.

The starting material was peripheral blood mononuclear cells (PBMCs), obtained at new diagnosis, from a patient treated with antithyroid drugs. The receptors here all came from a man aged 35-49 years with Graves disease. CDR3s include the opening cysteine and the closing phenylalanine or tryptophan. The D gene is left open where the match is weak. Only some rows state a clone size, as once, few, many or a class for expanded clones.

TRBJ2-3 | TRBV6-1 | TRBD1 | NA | CASSSTGYTQYF | TGTGCCAGCAGCTCGACAGGGTATACGCAGTATTTT
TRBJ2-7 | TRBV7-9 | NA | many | CASSPGGPPYEQYF | TGTGCCAGCAGCCCAGGCGGACCGCCTTACGAGCAGTACTTC
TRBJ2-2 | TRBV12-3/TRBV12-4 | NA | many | CASRDRGNAGELFF | TGTGCCAGCAGAGACCGGGGTAACGCCGGGGAGCTGTTTTTT
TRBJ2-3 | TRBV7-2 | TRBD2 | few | CASSLLGGGTDTQYF | TGTGCCAGCAGCTTACTCGGGGGGGGCACAGATACGCAGTATTTT
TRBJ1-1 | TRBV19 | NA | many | CASSIGRDLNTEAFF | TGTGCCAGTAGTATAGGACGGGACTTGAACACTGAAGCTTTCTTT
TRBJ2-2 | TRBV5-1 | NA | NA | CASSLEGRGGTGELFF | TGCGCCAGCAGCTTGGAGGGACGTGGGGGCACCGGGGAGCTGTTTTTT
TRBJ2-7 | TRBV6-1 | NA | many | CASSQTGRGEQYF | TGTGCCAGCAGTCAGACAGGGAGGGGCGAGCAGTACTTC
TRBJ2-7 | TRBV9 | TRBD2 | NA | CASSGSSPGGDGAYEQYF | TGTGCCAGCAGCGGTAGTTCCCCGGGGGGGGACGGAGCCTACGAGCAGTACTTC
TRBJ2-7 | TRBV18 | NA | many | CASSQNTRSYEQYF | TGTGCCAGCTCGCAGAACACCCGTTCCTACGAGCAGTACTTC
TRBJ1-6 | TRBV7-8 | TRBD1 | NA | CASSLDRASPLHF | TGTGCCAGCAGCTTGGACAGGGCTTCACCCCTCCACTTT
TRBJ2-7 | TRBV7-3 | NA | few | CASSVTPYRDEQYF | TGTGCCAGCAGCGTAACCCCGTACAGGGACGAGCAGTACTTC
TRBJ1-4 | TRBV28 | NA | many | CASSLHATNEKLFF | TGTGCCAGCAGTCTACACGCAACTAATGAAAAACTGTTTTTT
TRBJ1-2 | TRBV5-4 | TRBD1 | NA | CASSSTGLYGYTF | TGTGCCAGCAGCTCGACAGGGCTATATGGCTACACCTTC
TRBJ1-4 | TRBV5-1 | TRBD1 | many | CASSEEGQGYEKLFF | TGCGCCAGCAGCGAAGAAGGACAGGGATATGAAAAACTGTTTTTT
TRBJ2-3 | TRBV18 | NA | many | CASSPEQLPTDTQYF | TGTGCCAGCTCACCCGAACAACTGCCCACAGATACGCAGTATTTT
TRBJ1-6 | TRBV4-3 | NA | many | CASSQSGDSPLHF | TGCGCCAGCAGCCAATCGGGGGATTCACCCCTCCACTTT
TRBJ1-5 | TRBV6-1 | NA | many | CASSETSQTRQPQHF | TGTGCCAGCAGTGAAACTTCCCAAACGAGGCAGCCCCAGCATTTT
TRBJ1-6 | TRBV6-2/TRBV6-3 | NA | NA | CASTKGVPDSPLHF | TGTGCCAGCACCAAAGGGGTCCCGGATTCACCCCTCCACTTT
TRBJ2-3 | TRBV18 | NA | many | CASSPPTVSLHTDTQYF | TGTGCCAGCTCACCTCCGACAGTATCTCTACACACAGATACGCAGTATTTT
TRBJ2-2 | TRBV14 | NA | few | CASSGQPANTGELFF | TGTGCCAGCAGCGGGCAGCCTGCGAACACCGGGGAGCTGTTTTTT
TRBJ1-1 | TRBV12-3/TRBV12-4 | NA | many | CASRPYGFTEAFF | TGTGCCAGCAGGCCGTATGGGTTCACTGAAGCTTTCTTT
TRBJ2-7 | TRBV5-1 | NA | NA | CASSFRGAYYEQYF | TGTGCCAGCAGCTTCAGAGGGGCCTACTACGAGCAGTACTTC
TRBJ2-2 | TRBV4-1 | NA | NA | CASSPWPSGTGELFF | TGCGCCAGCAGCCCATGGCCGTCGGGGACCGGGGAGCTGTTTTTT
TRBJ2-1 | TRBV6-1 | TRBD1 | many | CASNPTGGVSYNEQFF | TGTGCCAGCAATCCTACAGGGGGCGTCTCCTACAATGAGCAGTTCTTC
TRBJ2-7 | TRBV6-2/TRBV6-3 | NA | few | CANPRRHLYEQYF | TGTGCCAACCCTCGTCGGCACCTTTACGAGCAGTACTTC
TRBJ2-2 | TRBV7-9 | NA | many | CASSSRANTGELFF | TGTGCCAGCAGCTCGCGGGCGAACACCGGGGAGCTGTTTTTT
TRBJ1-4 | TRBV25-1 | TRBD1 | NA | CASSDRGRTTNEKLFF | TGTGCCAGCAGTGACAGGGGGCGGACAACTAATGAAAAACTGTTTTTT
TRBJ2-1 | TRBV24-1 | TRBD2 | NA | CATSDPLRGGSYNEQFF | TGTGCCACCAGTGACCCCTTACGGGGGGGCTCCTACAATGAGCAGTTCTTC
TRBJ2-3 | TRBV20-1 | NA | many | CSAPARNTQYF | TGCAGTGCTCCCGCAAGAAATACGCAGTATTTT
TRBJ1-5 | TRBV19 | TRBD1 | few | CASSIGARQGYQPQHF | TGTGCCAGTAGTATTGGGGCAAGACAGGGGTATCAGCCCCAGCATTTT